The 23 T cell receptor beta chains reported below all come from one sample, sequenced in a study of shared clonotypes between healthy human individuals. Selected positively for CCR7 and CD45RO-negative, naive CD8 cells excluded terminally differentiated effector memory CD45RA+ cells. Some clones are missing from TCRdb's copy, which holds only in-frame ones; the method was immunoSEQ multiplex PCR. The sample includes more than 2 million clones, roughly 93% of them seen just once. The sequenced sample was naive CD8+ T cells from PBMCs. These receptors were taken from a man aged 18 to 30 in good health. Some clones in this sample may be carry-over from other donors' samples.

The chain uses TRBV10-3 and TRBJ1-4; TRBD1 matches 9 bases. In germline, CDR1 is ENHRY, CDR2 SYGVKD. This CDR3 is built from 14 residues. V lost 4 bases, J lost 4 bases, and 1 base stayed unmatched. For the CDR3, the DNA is TGTGCCATCAGTGCGACAGGGGGTAATGAAAAACTGTTTTTT. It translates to CAISATGGNEKLFF.

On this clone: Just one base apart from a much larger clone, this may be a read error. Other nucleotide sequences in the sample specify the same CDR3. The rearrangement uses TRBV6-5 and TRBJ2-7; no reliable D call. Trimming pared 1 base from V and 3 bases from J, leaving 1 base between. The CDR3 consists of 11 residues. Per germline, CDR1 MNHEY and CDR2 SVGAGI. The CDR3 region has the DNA TGTGCCAGCAGTTACTTCTACGAGCAGTACTTC. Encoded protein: CASSYFYEQYF.

The CDR3 reads CASSLGTRGAYEQYF. The DNA for the CDR3 is TGTGCCAGCAGCTTAGGGACTAGGGGGGCCTACGAGCAGTACTTC. This rearrangement joins TRBV7-7 to TRBJ2-7; a possible D gene is TRBD2 (7 bases). CDR1 SSHAT and CDR2 FNYEAQ come from the germline V gene (reference sequence). V lost 1 base and J lost 2, with 12 bases in between. This CDR3 region has 15 residues.

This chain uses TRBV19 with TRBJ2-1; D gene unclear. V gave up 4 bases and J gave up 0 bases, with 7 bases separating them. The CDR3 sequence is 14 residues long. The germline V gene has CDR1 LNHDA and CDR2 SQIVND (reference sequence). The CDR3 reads CASSRWDSYNEQFF. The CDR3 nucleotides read TGTGCCAGTAGTAGGTGGGACTCCTACAATGAGCAGTTCTTC.

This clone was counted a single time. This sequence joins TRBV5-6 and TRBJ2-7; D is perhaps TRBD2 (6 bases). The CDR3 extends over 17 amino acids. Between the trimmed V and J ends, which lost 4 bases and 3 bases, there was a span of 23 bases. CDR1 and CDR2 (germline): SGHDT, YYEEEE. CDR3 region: CASSPLAGASENYEQYF. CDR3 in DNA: TGTGCCAGCAGCCCCCTGGCTGGTGCTAGCGAGAACTACGAGCAGTACTTC.

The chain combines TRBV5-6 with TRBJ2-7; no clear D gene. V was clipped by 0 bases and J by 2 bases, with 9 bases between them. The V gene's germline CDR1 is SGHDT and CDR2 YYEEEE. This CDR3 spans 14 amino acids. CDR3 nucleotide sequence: TGTGCCAGCAGCTTGGTACAGAGTACCTACGAGCAGTACTTC. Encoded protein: CASSLVQSTYEQYF.

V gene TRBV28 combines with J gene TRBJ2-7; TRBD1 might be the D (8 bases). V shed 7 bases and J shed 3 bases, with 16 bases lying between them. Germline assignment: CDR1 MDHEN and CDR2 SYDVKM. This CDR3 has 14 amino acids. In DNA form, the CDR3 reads TGTGCCAGCATCCAACAGGGGGGGGACTACGAGCAGTACTTC. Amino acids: CASIQQGGDYEQYF. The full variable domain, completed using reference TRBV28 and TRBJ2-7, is DVKVTQSSRYLVKRTGEKVFLECVQDMDHENMFWYRQDPGLGLRLIYFSYDVKMKEKGDIPEGYSVSREKKERFSLILESASTNQTSMYLCASIQQGGDYEQYFGPGTRLTVT.

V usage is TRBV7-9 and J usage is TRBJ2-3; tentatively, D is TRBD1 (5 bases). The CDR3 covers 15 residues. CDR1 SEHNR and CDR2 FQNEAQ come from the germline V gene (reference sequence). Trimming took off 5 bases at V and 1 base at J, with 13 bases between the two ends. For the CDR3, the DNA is TGTGCCAGCAGCCCGCGACAGATAGGCACAGATACGCAGTATTTT. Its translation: CASSPRQIGTDTQYF. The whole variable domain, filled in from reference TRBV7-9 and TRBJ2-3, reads DTGVSQNPRHKITKRGQNVTFRCDPISEHNRLYWYRQTLGQGPEFLTYFQNEAQLEKSRLLSDRFSAERPKGSFSTLEIQRTEQGDSAMYLCASSPRQIGTDTQYFGPGTRLTVL.

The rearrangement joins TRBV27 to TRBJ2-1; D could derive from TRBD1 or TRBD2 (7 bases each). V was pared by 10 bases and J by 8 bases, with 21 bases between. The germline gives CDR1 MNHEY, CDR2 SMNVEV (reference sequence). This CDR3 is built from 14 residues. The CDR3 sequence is CATQGWQGGDEQFF. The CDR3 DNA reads TGTGCCACCCAGGGCTGGCAGGGGGGGGATGAGCAGTTCTTC.

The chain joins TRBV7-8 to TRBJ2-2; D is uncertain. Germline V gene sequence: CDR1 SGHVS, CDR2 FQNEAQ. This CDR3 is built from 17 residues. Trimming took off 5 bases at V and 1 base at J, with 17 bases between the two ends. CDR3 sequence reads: CASSHPLAVGNTGELFF. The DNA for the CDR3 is TGTGCCAGCAGCCATCCCCTGGCGGTTGGGAACACCGGGGAGCTGTTTTTT.

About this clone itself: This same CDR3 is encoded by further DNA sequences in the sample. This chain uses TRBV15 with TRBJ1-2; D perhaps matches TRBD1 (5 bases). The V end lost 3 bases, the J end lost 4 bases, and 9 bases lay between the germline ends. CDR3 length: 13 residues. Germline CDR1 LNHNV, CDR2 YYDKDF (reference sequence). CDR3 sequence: CATSRGTGYGYTF. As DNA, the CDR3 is TGTGCCACCAGCAGGGGGACGGGCTATGGCTACACCTTC.

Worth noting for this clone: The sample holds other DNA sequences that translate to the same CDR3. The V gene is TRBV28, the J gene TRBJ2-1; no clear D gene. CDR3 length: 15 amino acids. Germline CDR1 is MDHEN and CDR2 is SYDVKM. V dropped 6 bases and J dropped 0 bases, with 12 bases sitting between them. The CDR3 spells CASSLLADSYNEQFF. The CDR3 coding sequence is TGTGCCAGCAGCTTACTTGCGGACTCCTACAATGAGCAGTTCTTC.

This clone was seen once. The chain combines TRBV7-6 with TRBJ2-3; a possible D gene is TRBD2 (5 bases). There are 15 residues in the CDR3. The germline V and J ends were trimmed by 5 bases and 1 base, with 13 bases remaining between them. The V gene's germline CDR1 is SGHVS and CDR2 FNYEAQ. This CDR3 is CASSPELVGTDTQYF. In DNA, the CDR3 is TGTGCCAGCAGCCCCGAACTAGTGGGCACAGATACGCAGTATTTT. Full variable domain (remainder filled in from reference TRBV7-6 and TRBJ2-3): GAGVSQSPRYKVTKRGQDVALRCDPISGHVSLYWYRQALGQGPEFLTYFNYEAQQDKSGLPNDRFSAERPEGSISTLTIQRTEQRDSAMYRCASSPELVGTDTQYFGPGTRLTVL.

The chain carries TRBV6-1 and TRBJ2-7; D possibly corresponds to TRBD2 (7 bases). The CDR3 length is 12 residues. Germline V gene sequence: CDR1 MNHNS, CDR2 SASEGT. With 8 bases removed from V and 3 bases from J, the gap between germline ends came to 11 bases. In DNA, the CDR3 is TGTGCCAGCGGGGAGGGGGTCTACGAGCAGTACTTC. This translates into CASGEGVYEQYF.

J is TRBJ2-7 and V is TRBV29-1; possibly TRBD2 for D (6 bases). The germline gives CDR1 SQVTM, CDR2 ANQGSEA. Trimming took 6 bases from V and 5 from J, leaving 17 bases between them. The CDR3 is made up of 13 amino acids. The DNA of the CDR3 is TGCAGCGTCCTTGGAGGGAGCGGCGACGAGCAGTACTTC. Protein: CSVLGGSGDEQYF.

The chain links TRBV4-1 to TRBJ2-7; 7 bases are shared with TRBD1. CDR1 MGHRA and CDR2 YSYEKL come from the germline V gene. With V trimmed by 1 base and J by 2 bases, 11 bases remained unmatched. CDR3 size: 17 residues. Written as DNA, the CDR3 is TGCGCCAGCAGCCAAGCGGGGATCCTAGGGACAGCCTACGAGCAGTACTTC. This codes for CASSQAGILGTAYEQYF.

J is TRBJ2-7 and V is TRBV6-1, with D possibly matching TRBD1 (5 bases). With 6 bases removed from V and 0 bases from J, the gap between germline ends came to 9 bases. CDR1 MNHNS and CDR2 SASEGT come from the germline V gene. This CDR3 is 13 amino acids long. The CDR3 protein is CASSPGNSYEQYF. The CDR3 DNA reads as TGTGCCAGCAGCCCAGGGAACTCCTACGAGCAGTACTTC.

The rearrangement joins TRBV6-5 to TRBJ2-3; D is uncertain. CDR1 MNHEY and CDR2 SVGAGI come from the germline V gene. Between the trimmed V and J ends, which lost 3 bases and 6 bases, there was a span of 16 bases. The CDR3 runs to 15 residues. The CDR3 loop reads CASSYTPASSDTQYF. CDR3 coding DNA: TGTGCCAGCAGTTATACACCAGCTTCCTCCGATACGCAGTATTTT.

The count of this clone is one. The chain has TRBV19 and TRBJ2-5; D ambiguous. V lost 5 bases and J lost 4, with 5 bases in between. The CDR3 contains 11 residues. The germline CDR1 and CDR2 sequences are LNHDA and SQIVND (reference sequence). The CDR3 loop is CASSALETQYF. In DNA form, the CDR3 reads TGTGCCAGTAGTGCTCTAGAGACCCAGTACTTC.

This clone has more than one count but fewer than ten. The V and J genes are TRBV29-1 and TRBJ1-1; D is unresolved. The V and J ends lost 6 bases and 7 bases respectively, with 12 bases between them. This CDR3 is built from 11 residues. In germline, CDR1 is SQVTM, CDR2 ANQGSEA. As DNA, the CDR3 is TGCAGCGTCGTGTCTAGGATTGAAGCTTTCTTT. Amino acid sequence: CSVVSRIEAFF.

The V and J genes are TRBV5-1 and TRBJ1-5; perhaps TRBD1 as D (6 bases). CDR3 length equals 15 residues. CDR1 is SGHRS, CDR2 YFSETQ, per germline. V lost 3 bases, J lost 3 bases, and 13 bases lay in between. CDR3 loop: CASSSEGGLNQPQHF. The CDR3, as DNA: TGCGCCAGCAGCTCCGAAGGGGGTCTCAATCAGCCCCAGCATTTT. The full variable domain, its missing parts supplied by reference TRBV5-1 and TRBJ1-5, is KAGVTQTPRYLIKTRGQQVTLSCSPISGHRSVSWYQQTPGQGLQFLFEYFSETQRNKGNFPGRFSGRQFSNSRSEMNVSTLELGDSALYLCASSSEGGLNQPQHFGDGTRLSIL.

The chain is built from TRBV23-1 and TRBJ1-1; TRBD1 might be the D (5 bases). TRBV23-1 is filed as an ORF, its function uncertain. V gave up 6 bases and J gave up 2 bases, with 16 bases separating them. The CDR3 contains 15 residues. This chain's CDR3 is CASRQDRGPNTEAFF. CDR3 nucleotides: TGCGCCAGCAGGCAAGACCGGGGCCCTAACACTGAAGCTTTCTTT.

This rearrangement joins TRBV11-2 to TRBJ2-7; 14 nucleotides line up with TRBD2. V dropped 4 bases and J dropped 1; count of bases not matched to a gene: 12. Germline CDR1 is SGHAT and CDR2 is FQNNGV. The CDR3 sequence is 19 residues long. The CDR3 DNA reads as TGTGCCAGCAGCTACCAACTTGGACTAGCGGGAGGTATTTCCTACGAGCAGTACTTC. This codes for CASSYQLGLAGGISYEQYF.